The entry that follows covers one T cell receptor (beta chain) sequence. What it recognizes is unknown. The sample contains more than one DNA sequence encoding this CDR3. Trimming shortened V by 6 bases and J by 1 base, and 4 bases separated the two germline ends. Germline values: CDR1 MDHEN, CDR2 SYDVKM. The CDR3 is 12 amino acids. The data were obtained in a study of OX40 agonist ivuxolimab in advanced cancers. Study details: Across the patients, intravenous ivuxolimab was delivered every 2 weeks at 0.01 to 10 mg/kg. Patients were approximately 80% male with ages roughly 23 to 85, mean about 54.

Study-wide results and caveats: Expansion of clones was among the lowest in partial responders at 0.1-3.0 mg/kg. Specificity for antigen went undetermined in the expanded peripheral T cells.

The data were produced by immunoSEQ multiplex PCR, yet TCRdb's version contains in-frame clones alone and is incomplete. The table has over 65,000 clones, around 85% seen once. Sample: CD4+ or CD8+ T cells sorted from blood, taken in a trial of the OX40 agonist ivuxolimab. This TCR came from an adult with an advanced solid tumor such as melanoma, head and neck, liver or kidney cancer. The chain recombines TRBV28 with TRBJ1-5; D uncertain. CDR3 residues: CASRRSNQPQHF. The CDR3, as DNA: TGTGCCAGCAGGAGGAGCAATCAGCCCCAGCATTTT.